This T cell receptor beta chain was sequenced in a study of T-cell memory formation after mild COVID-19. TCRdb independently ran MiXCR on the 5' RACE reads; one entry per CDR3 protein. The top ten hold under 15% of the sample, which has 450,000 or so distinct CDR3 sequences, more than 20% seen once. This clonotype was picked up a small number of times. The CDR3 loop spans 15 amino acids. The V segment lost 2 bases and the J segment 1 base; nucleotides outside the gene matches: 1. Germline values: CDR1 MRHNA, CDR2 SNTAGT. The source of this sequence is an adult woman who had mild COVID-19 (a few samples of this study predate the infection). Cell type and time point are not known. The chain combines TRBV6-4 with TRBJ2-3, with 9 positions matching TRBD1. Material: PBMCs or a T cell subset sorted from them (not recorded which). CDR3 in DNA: TGTGCCAGCAGTGACGGGACAGGGCGCACAGATACGCAGTATTTT. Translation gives CASSDGTGRTDTQYF.